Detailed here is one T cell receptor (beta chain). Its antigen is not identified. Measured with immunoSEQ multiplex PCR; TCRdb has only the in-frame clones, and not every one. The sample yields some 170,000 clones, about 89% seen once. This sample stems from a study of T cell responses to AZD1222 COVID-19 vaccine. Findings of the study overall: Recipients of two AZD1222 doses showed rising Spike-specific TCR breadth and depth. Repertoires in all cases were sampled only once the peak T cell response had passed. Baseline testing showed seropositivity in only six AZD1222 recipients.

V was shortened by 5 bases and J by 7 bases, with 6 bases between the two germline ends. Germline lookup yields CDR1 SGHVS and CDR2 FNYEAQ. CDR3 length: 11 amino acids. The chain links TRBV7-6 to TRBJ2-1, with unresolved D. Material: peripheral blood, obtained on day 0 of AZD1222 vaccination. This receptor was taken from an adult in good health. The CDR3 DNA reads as TGTGCCAGCAGCGAACGAAATGAGCAGTTCTTC. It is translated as CASSERNEQFF.